The 9 T cell receptor beta chains below were found in one sample sequenced in a study of early T cells in non-severe SARS-CoV-2 infection. From the 5' RACE reads, TCRdb called clonotypes with MiXCR, one entry per CDR3 protein. The table records around 30,000 distinct CDR3 sequences, approximately 5.4% of them present only once. Sequenced material: whole blood. The receptors here all came from an adult who was a healthcare worker with PCR-confirmed SARS-CoV-2 infection or an uninfected control (not recorded which).

This clonotype was counted many times. The V call is TRBV7-2, the J call TRBJ1-1; D unresolved. Trimming shortened V by 2 bases and J by 6 bases, and 4 bases separated the two germline ends. From germline, CDR1 is SGHTA and CDR2 FQGNSA. The CDR3 totals 11 residues. CDR3 DNA sequence: TGTGCCAGCAGCTTATTGGCTGAAGCTTTCTTT. Translation: CASSLLAEAFF.

In its sample, this clonotype was seen a few times. The chain combines TRBV10-3 with TRBJ2-7; D gene unclear. CDR1 is ENHRY and CDR2 is SYGVKD in the germline V gene. The CDR3 spans 13 residues. V lost 6 bases and J lost 2, with 11 bases in between. The CDR3: CAISPRSTYEQYF. The CDR3 coding sequence is TGTGCCATCAGCCCCAGGTCGACCTACGAGCAGTACTTC.

In its sample, this clonotype was seen once. The V call is TRBV14, the J call TRBJ1-1, with D uncertain. V was pared by 2 bases and J by 4 bases, with 5 bases between. CDR1 is SGHDN and CDR2 is FVKESK in the germline V gene. CDR3 length: 12 amino acids. The CDR3 DNA follows: TGTGCCAGCAGCCAACGGGCCACTGAAGCTTTCTTT. Its translation: CASSQRATEAFF.

This clonotype was counted only a few times. Sequence at one end of the junction differs from germline and may be a read error. The V and J genes are TRBV4-3 and TRBJ2-1; the D gene is possibly TRBD2 (6 bases). CDR1 is LGHNA, CDR2 YSLEER, per germline. There are 12 residues in the CDR3. DNA for the CDR3: TGCGCCAGCAGCCAAGGGACACGGGAGTTTCTCTTC. It is translated as CASSQGTREFLF.

This clonotype was detected ten times or more. V usage is TRBV6-1 and J usage is TRBJ1-5, with a weak D call TRBD1 (6 bases). The CDR3 has 15 residues. Trimming removed 0 bases at V and 10 bases at J, with 16 bases between. Germline values: CDR1 MNHNS, CDR2 SASEGT. The CDR3 nucleotides are TGTGCCAGCAGTGAAGCGGGGCAGGGGCCTTTTCCCCAGCATTTT. Its protein product is CASSEAGQGPFPQHF.

This clonotype was seen many times. CDR3 residues: CASSLKRGDRVYEQYF. The CDR3 DNA follows: TGTGCCAGCAGCTTAAAGCGGGGGGACAGGGTATACGAGCAGTACTTC. J is TRBJ2-7 and V is TRBV11-2; D may be TRBD1 or TRBD2 (9 bases each). The CDR3 totals 16 residues. The V gene lost 2 bases and the J gene lost 4 bases, with 18 bases spanning the gap. Germline assignment: CDR1 SGHAT and CDR2 FQNNGV.

In its sample, this clonotype was seen a few times. The chain recombines TRBV6-1 with TRBJ2-7; D is ambiguous. The CDR3 has 14 residues. V was pared by 5 bases and J by 2 bases, with 13 bases between. Germline-derived CDR1 and CDR2 are MNHNS and SASEGT. The CDR3 DNA is TGTGCCAGCAGTAAGGTACACCTCACCTACGAGCAGTACTTC. Translating gives CASSKVHLTYEQYF.

This clonotype is termed medium-sized. The chain uses TRBV4-3 and TRBJ2-6, with D perhaps TRBD1 (5 bases). V shed 1 base and J shed 3 bases, with 7 bases lying between them. Germline values: CDR1 LGHNA, CDR2 YSLEER. The CDR3 runs 15 residues. CDR3 in DNA: TGCGCCAGCAGCCAAGGGGGCGATGGGGCCAACGTCCTGACTTTC. The encoded protein is CASSQGGDGANVLTF.

Ten or more counts support this clonotype. This chain joins TRBV7-2 and TRBJ2-5; D not certain. Germline V gene data show CDR1 as SGHTA and CDR2 as FQGNSA. With 7 bases removed from V and 2 bases from J, the gap between germline ends came to 11 bases. The CDR3 runs to 13 residues. CDR3 amino acids: CASNRGRQETQYF. The CDR3 DNA is TGTGCCAGCAATCGAGGCAGACAAGAGACCCAGTACTTC.